Listed here are 23 T cell receptor beta chains from one sample, sequenced in a study of sequential checkpoint blockade in melanoma. Treatment here: randomized to nivolumab then ipilimumab (arm A) or the reverse (arm B). This table comes from immunoSEQ multiplex PCR, and its TCRdb copy is limited to in-frame clones, with some not included. The profile covers 20,000 or so clones, with over 70% appearing a single time and 35% to 45% taken by the ten largest. The sample here was CD8+ T cells sorted from blood (inferred from file names), taken from a patient given nivolumab and ipilimumab in sequence. Receptors originate from a human donor with melanoma.

This chain uses TRBV7-9 with TRBJ2-7; D unclear. CDR1 and CDR2 (germline): SEHNR, FQNEAQ (reference sequence). The CDR3 has 12 residues. Trimming took off 0 bases at V and 4 bases at J, with 4 bases between the two ends. The CDR3: CASSLAQYEQYF. CDR3 nucleotides: TGTGCCAGCAGCTTAGCCCAGTACGAGCAGTACTTC.

In the case of this clone: Additional DNA sequences in this sample encode the identical CDR3. The chain uses TRBV11-3 and TRBJ2-7, with 7 bases matching TRBD1. The CDR3 covers 16 residues. Germline loops: CDR1 SGHNT, CDR2 YENEEA. J was trimmed by 2 bases and V by 0 bases; bases with no gene match: 7. The CDR3 sequence is CASSLDHGQGAYEQYF. The CDR3 DNA reads as TGTGCCAGCAGCTTAGATCATGGGCAGGGGGCCTACGAGCAGTACTTC. The variable domain in full, with the rest retrieved from reference TRBV11-3 and TRBJ2-7, is EAGVVQSPRYKIIEKKQPVAFWCNPISGHNTLYWYLQNLGQGPELLIRYENEEAVDDSQLPKDRFSAERLKGVDSTLKIQPAELGDSAVYLCASSLDHGQGAYEQYFGPGTRLTVT.

In nucleotides, the CDR3 is TGTGCCAGCAGCCCAGAGACGAGACACATGAACACTGAAGCTTTCTTT. It encodes CASSPETRHMNTEAFF. The rearrangement joins TRBV7-9 to TRBJ1-1, with D hard to call. The ends were cut back, 5 bases at V and 0 bases at J, with 16 bases in the middle. Germline values: CDR1 SEHNR, CDR2 FQNEAQ (reference sequence). The CDR3 extends over 16 amino acids.

The V and J genes are TRBV7-8 and TRBJ2-7; the D gene is possibly TRBD2 (5 bases). Germline V gene sequence: CDR1 SGHVS, CDR2 FQNEAQ. This CDR3 spans 15 amino acids. Trimming removed 6 bases at V and 0 bases at J, with 15 bases between. The CDR3 region is CASSRRGSNSYEQYF. CDR3 bases: TGTGCCAGCAGTCGGAGAGGGAGTAACTCCTACGAGCAGTACTTC.

The rearrangement links TRBV6-5 to TRBJ1-2; D is possibly TRBD1 (5 bases). Deletions cut 0 bases from V and 6 bases from J, with 17 bases between. The CDR3 is 16 residues long. Germline CDR1 and CDR2: MNHEY and SVGAGI. DNA for the CDR3: TGTGCCAGCAGTTACTCGAGAAACCCCAGGGTAGATGGCTACACCTTC. Translating it yields CASSYSRNPRVDGYTF.

The chain recombines TRBV6-6 with TRBJ2-7; a weak D match, TRBD1 (5 bases). Trimming took off 9 bases at V and 4 bases at J, with 13 bases between the two ends. The CDR3 is 12 amino acids. Germline V gives CDR1 MNHNY, CDR2 SVGAGI (reference sequence). The CDR3 DNA reads TGTGCCAGTAGTATCCAGGGTTACGAGCAGTACTTC. This encodes CASSIQGYEQYF.

The chain has TRBV6-5 and TRBJ1-2, with a tentative D call TRBD1 (5 bases). The germline CDR1 and CDR2 sequences are MNHEY and SVGAGI. This CDR3 region has 14 residues. V dropped 6 bases and J dropped 4 bases, with 15 bases sitting between them. This CDR3 is CASSYTVDSYGYTF. DNA of the CDR3: TGTGCCAGCAGCTATACCGTAGACAGCTATGGCTACACCTTC.

Details on this clone: The identical CDR3 is also encoded by other nucleotide sequences in the sample. The gene calls are TRBV6-5 and TRBJ1-5; 11 bases line up with TRBD1. J lost 4 bases, V lost 2 bases, and 1 base had no gene match. The CDR3 extends over 15 amino acids. Germline V CDR1 and CDR2: MNHEY, SVGAGI. CDR3 nucleotide sequence: TGTGCCAGCAGTTACGGACAGGGGGCAAATCAGCCCCAGCATTTT. It encodes CASSYGQGANQPQHF.

This chain connects TRBV7-9 to TRBJ1-1; 9 bases match TRBD1. Trimming took 5 bases from V and 4 from J; bases not matched to a gene: 5. This CDR3 has 14 residues. Germline assignment: CDR1 SEHNR and CDR2 FQNEAQ (reference sequence). The CDR3 spells CASSPGTGLTEAFF. CDR3 sequence (DNA): TGTGCCAGCAGCCCAGGGACAGGGCTCACTGAAGCTTTCTTT. The full variable domain, completed using reference TRBV7-9 and TRBJ1-1, is DTGVSQNPRHKITKRGQNVTFRCDPISEHNRLYWYRQTLGQGPEFLTYFQNEAQLEKSRLLSDRFSAERPKGSFSTLEIQRTEQGDSAMYLCASSPGTGLTEAFFGQGTRLTVV.

The rearrangement uses TRBV28 and TRBJ1-5; 11 bases map to TRBD1. V dropped 2 bases and J dropped 1; count of bases not matched to a gene: 16. CDR3 length: 21 residues. Germline-derived CDR1 and CDR2 are MDHEN and SYDVKM. CDR3 DNA sequence: TGTGCCAGCAGTTTAGGTAGAGGGACAGGGGGGCTGAGTAAGAGCAATCAGCCCCAGCATTTT. It yields the protein CASSLGRGTGGLSKSNQPQHF.

This clone was seen a few times. The rearrangement uses TRBV6-1 and TRBJ1-1, with D maybe TRBD1 (5 bases). This CDR3 is 13 amino acids long. V shed 1 base and J shed 4 bases, with 7 bases lying between them. Germline-derived CDR1 and CDR2 are MNHNS and SASEGT. The CDR3 reads CASSEVGRTEAFF. The CDR3 region has the DNA TGTGCCAGCAGTGAAGTGGGGCGCACTGAAGCTTTCTTT.

This clone came up once. The chain combines TRBV5-6 with TRBJ2-5, with D unresolved. The J call could be wrong; TRBJ2-7 is a better fit for the DNA end. The CDR3 runs 15 residues. The germline gives CDR1 SGHDT, CDR2 YYEEEE. CDR3 nucleotide sequence: TGTGCCAGCGACTTTACCAGCTCCGCTCCCTACGAGCAGTACTTC. This encodes CASDFTSSAPYEQYF.

This sequence joins TRBV5-6 and TRBJ2-5; a weak D match, TRBD1 (5 bases). The CDR3 length is 14 residues. The germline V gene has CDR1 SGHDT and CDR2 YYEEEE. V lost 0 bases and J lost 5, with 11 bases in between. The CDR3: CASSLEGPVETQYF. The CDR3, as DNA: TGTGCCAGCAGCTTGGAGGGGCCGGTGGAGACCCAGTACTTC.

The table lists this clone with a count of one. The chain combines TRBV19 with TRBJ1-2; D is uncertain. From germline, CDR1 is LNHDA and CDR2 SQIVND (reference sequence). The CDR3 is made up of 13 amino acids. V was clipped by 1 base and J by 4 bases, with 7 bases between them. The CDR3 region has the DNA TGTGCCAGTAGTATAGGGGCAGTCTATGGCTACACCTTC. It specifies CASSIGAVYGYTF.

The chain is built from TRBV5-1 and TRBJ1-1, with D perhaps TRBD1 (6 bases). V lost 4 bases and J 5 bases, leaving 9 bases between the germline ends. Germline CDR1 is SGHRS and CDR2 is YFSETQ. This CDR3 comprises 12 residues. CDR3 bases: TGCGCCAGCAGCCTCAGGGGAACTGAAGCTTTCTTT. It codes for CASSLRGTEAFF. Based on the CDR3 plus reference TRBV5-1 and TRBJ1-1, the full variable domain is KAGVTQTPRYLIKTRGQQVTLSCSPISGHRSVSWYQQTPGQGLQFLFEYFSETQRNKGNFPGRFSGRQFSNSRSEMNVSTLELGDSALYLCASSLRGTEAFFGQGTRLTVV.

The chain is built from TRBV27 and TRBJ2-5; 7 nucleotides line up with TRBD1. Judging by the DNA end, TRBJ2-7 fits better; the J call may be wrong. CDR1 is MNHEY, CDR2 SMNVEV, per germline (reference sequence). The CDR3 length is 12 residues. The CDR3: CASQQGNYEQYF. The CDR3 nucleotides read TGTGCCAGCCAACAGGGGAATTACGAGCAGTACTTC.

Details on this clone: A far larger clone is off by one base, so a read error is likely. Different DNA sequences within this sample yield the same CDR3. The V call is TRBV6-6, the J call TRBJ1-5; 7 bases align to TRBD1. CDR1 MNHNY and CDR2 SVGAGI come from the germline V gene (reference sequence). The CDR3 totals 15 residues. This CDR3 reads CASSYSIQGNQPQHF. Here the CDR3 DNA reads TGTGCGAGCAGTTACTCGATACAGGGGAATCAGCCCCAGCATTTT.

CDR3 in amino acids: CAIRSGTGGSRTEAFF. CDR3 coding DNA: TGTGCCATCAGGTCCGGGACAGGGGGCAGTCGCACTGAAGCTTTCTTT. The gene calls are TRBV10-3 and TRBJ1-1, with 12 positions matching TRBD1. Germline loops: CDR1 ENHRY, CDR2 SYGVKD. With V trimmed by 6 bases and J by 4 bases, 9 bases remained unmatched. The CDR3 runs to 16 residues.

This clone has just a few counts. The rearrangement joins TRBV7-9 to TRBJ1-1; 10 positions agree with TRBD1. Germline CDR1 reads SEHNR; CDR2 reads FQNEAQ (reference sequence). V was clipped by 3 bases and J by 3 bases; unmatched bases: 4. This CDR3 has 15 amino acids. CDR3 sequence (DNA): TGTGCCAGCAGCTTGGAGGACAGGGGGGACACTGAAGCTTTCTTT. It specifies CASSLEDRGDTEAFF.

This clone was counted a few times. The rearrangement joins TRBV28 to TRBJ2-7, with TRBD2 matching 10 bases. The trim removed 6 bases at V and 2 bases at J, leaving 4 bases unmatched. CDR3 length: 14 amino acids. Germline V gene lookup returns CDR1 MDHEN and CDR2 SYDVKM. Here the CDR3 reads CASRASGGTYEQYF. The CDR3 nucleotides read TGTGCCAGCAGAGCTAGCGGGGGTACCTACGAGCAGTACTTC.

The chain couples TRBV27 to TRBJ1-2, with D possibly being TRBD1 (5 bases). Trimming pared 7 bases from V and 2 bases from J, leaving 11 bases between. Germline V CDR1 and CDR2: MNHEY, SMNVEV (reference sequence). The CDR3 is made up of 13 amino acids. The CDR3 sequence is CASKGGENYGYTF. CDR3 nucleotides: TGTGCCAGCAAAGGAGGGGAGAACTATGGCTACACCTTC.

The V and J genes are TRBV13 and TRBJ2-7; D is possibly TRBD2 (5 bases). Trimming pared 5 bases from V and 0 bases from J, leaving 17 bases between. The CDR3 runs to 16 residues. Germline-derived CDR1 and CDR2 are PRHDT and FYEKMQ (reference sequence). The CDR3 reads CASSTSDSGGSYEQYF. CDR3 bases: TGTGCCAGCAGCACCTCCGATTCCGGAGGCTCCTACGAGCAGTACTTC.

This clone counts as medium-sized. The chain has TRBV19 and TRBJ2-7, with TRBD2 matching over 7 bases. The CDR3 contains 15 residues. CDR1 and CDR2 (germline): LNHDA, SQIVND (reference sequence). Trimming removed 4 bases from V and 2 bases from J; junction bases left unmatched: 8. The CDR3 sequence: CASSSLRRGTYEQYF. In nucleotides, the CDR3 is TGTGCCAGTAGTAGTCTACGGCGGGGGACCTACGAGCAGTACTTC.